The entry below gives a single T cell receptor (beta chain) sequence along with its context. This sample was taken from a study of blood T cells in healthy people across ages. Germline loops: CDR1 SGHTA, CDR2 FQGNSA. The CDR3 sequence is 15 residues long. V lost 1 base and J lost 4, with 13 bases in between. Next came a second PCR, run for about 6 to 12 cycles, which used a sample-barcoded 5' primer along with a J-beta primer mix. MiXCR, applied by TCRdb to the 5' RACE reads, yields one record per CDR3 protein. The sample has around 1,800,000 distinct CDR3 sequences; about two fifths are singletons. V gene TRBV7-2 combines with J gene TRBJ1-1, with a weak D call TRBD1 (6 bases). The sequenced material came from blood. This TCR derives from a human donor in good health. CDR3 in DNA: TGTGCCAGCAGCTTAGAGGGGGGTGCAACCACTGAAGCTTTCTTT. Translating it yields CASSLEGGATTEAFF. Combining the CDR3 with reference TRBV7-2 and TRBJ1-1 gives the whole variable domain GAGVSQSPSNKVTEKGKDVELRCDPISGHTALYWYRQSLGQGLEFLIYFQGNSAPDKSGLPSDRFSAERTGGSVSTLTIQRTQQEDSAVYLCASSLEGGATTEAFFGQGTRLTVV.